This TCR beta chain emerged from a study of T cell responses to AZD1222 COVID-19 vaccine. Study-wide points: At 160-218 and 743-854, vaccine-associated CD4 TCRs were dominant, and they spanned spike. Possibly, clonal diversity was underestimated; donors were largely white British and included more females. Repertoires were obtained only post-peak T cell response. Spike-specific TCR breadth and depth both grew after two AZD1222 doses.

The data were produced by immunoSEQ multiplex PCR, yet TCRdb's version contains in-frame clones alone and is incomplete. The sample consists of fewer than 95,000 clones, approximately 89% of them appearing once. A note on this clone: The antigen remains undetermined.

The sample here was peripheral blood, taken 28 days after the second AZD1222 dose. This clonotype was obtained from an adult who received the AZD1222 COVID-19 vaccine.

This CDR3 is CASSLDQGETQYF. CDR3 in DNA: TGCGCCAGCAGCTTGGATCAGGGAGAGACCCAGTACTTC. The rearrangement links TRBV5-1 to TRBJ2-5; D is possibly TRBD1 (5 bases). CDR3 size: 13 residues. Trimming shortened V by 0 bases and J by 4 bases, and 7 bases separated the two germline ends. Germline loops: CDR1 SGHRS, CDR2 YFSETQ. The variable domain in full, completed from reference TRBV5-1 and TRBJ2-5, reads KAGVTQTPRYLIKTRGQQVTLSCSPISGHRSVSWYQQTPGQGLQFLFEYFSETQRNKGNFPGRFSGRQFSNSRSEMNVSTLELGDSALYLCASSLDQGETQYFGPGTRLLVL.